This T cell receptor (beta chain) comes out of a study of Ad26.COV2.S vaccination and SARS-CoV-2 variants. Study context: The study gave Ad26.COV2.S intramuscularly, once or twice 56 days apart.

The protocol was immunoSEQ multiplex PCR, while the TCRdb copy is restricted to in-frame clones and leaves out a portion. Of roughly 420,000 clones listed, approximately 90% are singletons. Overall study findings and caveats: Possible underestimation of total T cell responses by the TCR breadth and depth analyses was noted.

As concerns this clone: Its antigen is not known.

The treatment is: some 20 received Ad26.COV2.S at low or high dose, single or two shots; a few received placebo; per-sample allocation not given. All samples were drawn on day 63, counting from the first vaccine or placebo injection. Sample: peripheral blood, taken in a trial of Ad26.COV2.S vaccine versus placebo. The sequence was obtained from a person aged 18-60 years who received the Ad26.COV2.S COVID-19 vaccine or a placebo.

Written as DNA, the CDR3 is TGTGCCAGCAGCTTGGACGGCAGGGGGGCAGATACGCAGTATTTT. Protein: CASSLDGRGADTQYF. The chain links TRBV5-8 to TRBJ2-3, with a weak D call TRBD1 (7 bases). V was shortened by 0 bases and J by 4 bases, with 12 bases between the two germline ends. Germline CDR1 reads SGHTS; CDR2 reads YDEGEE. The CDR3 loop spans 15 amino acids.